This T cell receptor beta chain was sequenced for a study of cytomegalovirus exposure and HLA in healthy donors. The PCR was carried out with 60 Vbeta primers and 13 Jbeta primers. Assay: immunoSEQ multiplex PCR; the TCRdb copy retains only in-frame clones and omits some. This table holds fewer than 200,000 clones, roughly 71% found once. As for this clone: The target antigen is unknown.

The CDR3 length is 11 residues. Trimming stripped 3 bases from V and 7 bases from J, with 7 bases between. Germline values: CDR1 LGHNT, CDR2 FRNRAP. Whole-study results and caveats: Most CMV-associated TCR beta chains were later found to appear HLA-restricted. Later on, a genetic analysis was performed. It linked a missense variant in DCLRE1C with V- and J-gene trimming of TCR beta.

This clonotype was sampled from a girl aged 10-17 years in good health and CMV-seronegative. Sequencing used PBMCs. V usage is TRBV12-5 and J usage is TRBJ2-7; unclear D gene. The CDR3 reads CASGFGREQYF. CDR3 nucleotide sequence: TGTGCTAGTGGTTTTGGCAGAGAGCAGTACTTC.